This entry concerns a single TCR beta chain. The sample belongs to a study of blood T cell repertoires in COVID-19. Study as a whole: Donors in the United States, Italy and Spain gave samples during acute or convalescent COVID-19.

Those enrolled in Seattle joined during active infection and were followed longitudinally afterward. The CDR3 consists of 16 residues. Trimming left V 2 bases short and J 0 bases short, with 10 bases between. The V gene's germline CDR1 is KGHSH and CDR2 LQKENI. Some clones are missing from TCRdb's copy, which holds only in-frame ones; the method was immunoSEQ multiplex PCR. The repertoire includes 300,000 to 350,000 clones, roughly nine tenths of them detected once, and over 3.5% sits in the top ten. The sample was peripheral blood. The chain links TRBV18 to TRBJ2-2; D perhaps matches TRBD2 (6 bases). This TCR came from a woman in her sixties with COVID-19, enrolled during active disease. The DNA of the CDR3 is TGTGCCAGCTCACCAGTGTGGGGGGCGAACACCGGGGAGCTGTTTTTT. Translating gives CASSPVWGANTGELFF. Using reference TRBV18 and TRBJ2-2 for the parts outside the CDR3, the full variable domain is NAGVMQNPRHLVRRRGQEARLRCSPMKGHSHVYWYRQLPEEGLKFMVYLQKENIIDESGMPKERFSAEFPKEGPSILRIQQVVRGDSAAYFCASSPVWGANTGELFFGEGSRLTVL.